Shown below are 6 T cell receptor beta chains from a single sample sequenced in a study of OX40 agonist ivuxolimab in advanced cancers. The library relied on the immunoSEQ multiplex PCR assay. The clones in this table, taken by TCRdb from immuneACCESS, are in-frame only. Not every clone is retained; where verified, under half of the shortfall comes from an unresolved V gene, and the cause of the rest is unknown. Within this sample are around 56,000 clones, with around four fifths of them counted one time only. The ten top clones hold approximately 4.5% of the sample. The sample here was CD4+ or CD8+ T cells sorted from blood, taken in a trial of the OX40 agonist ivuxolimab. These receptors came from an adult with an advanced solid tumor such as melanoma, head and neck, liver or kidney cancer.

This rearrangement joins TRBV2 to TRBJ1-4; D is uncertain. V dropped 6 bases and J dropped 5 bases, with 4 bases sitting between them. The CDR3 sequence is 11 residues long. CDR1 SNHLY and CDR2 FYNNEI come from the germline V gene. The CDR3 nucleotides read TGTGCCAGCAGCCGAAATGAAAAACTGTTTTTT. Residues: CASSRNEKLFF.

The J gene is TRBJ2-1, the V gene TRBV5-5; D might be TRBD1 or TRBD2, each matching 5 bases. CDR3 length: 15 amino acids. V dropped 4 bases and J dropped 0 bases, with 11 bases sitting between them. Germline loops: CDR1 SGHKS, CDR2 YYEKEE (reference sequence). The CDR3, as DNA: TGTGCCAGCAGCCCGGGACCAAGCTCCTACAATGAGCAGTTCTTC. Its translation is CASSPGPSSYNEQFF.

V is TRBV6-1 and J is TRBJ1-1; 7 nucleotides align to TRBD1. With 4 bases clipped from V and 5 bases from J, the junction kept 7 bases outside the gene matches. Germline CDR1 is MNHNS and CDR2 is SASEGT. The CDR3 sequence is 14 residues long. Here the CDR3 DNA reads TGTGCCAGCAGTGCCTCAGGGGGGAGAACTGAAGCTTTCTTT. Translated, it gives CASSASGGRTEAFF.

V usage is TRBV5-1 and J usage is TRBJ2-7; the D is unclear. This CDR3 has 12 amino acids. Germline loops: CDR1 SGHRS, CDR2 YFSETQ. Trimming shortened V by 5 bases and J by 0 bases, and 6 bases separated the two germline ends. The CDR3 loop reads CASRGGSYEQYF. The CDR3, as DNA: TGCGCCAGCAGGGGTGGCTCCTACGAGCAGTACTTC.

This clone is a singleton in its sample. The chain joins TRBV6-5 to TRBJ2-1; 9 nucleotides agree with TRBD1. J was trimmed by 0 bases and V by 0 bases; bases with no gene match: 0. The germline gives CDR1 MNHEY, CDR2 SVGAGI. This CDR3 spans 16 amino acids. CDR3 coding DNA: TGTGCCAGCAGTTACTCGGGACAGGGCTCCTACAATGAGCAGTTCTTC. It yields the protein CASSYSGQGSYNEQFF.

V gene TRBV5-1 combines with J gene TRBJ2-3, with D hard to call. Germline CDR1 and CDR2: SGHRS and YFSETQ. The CDR3 is made up of 11 amino acids. V was clipped by 0 bases and J by 8 bases, with 4 bases between them. The CDR3 DNA reads TGCGCCAGCAGCTTGGACTTTACGCAGTATTTT. Its protein is CASSLDFTQYF.